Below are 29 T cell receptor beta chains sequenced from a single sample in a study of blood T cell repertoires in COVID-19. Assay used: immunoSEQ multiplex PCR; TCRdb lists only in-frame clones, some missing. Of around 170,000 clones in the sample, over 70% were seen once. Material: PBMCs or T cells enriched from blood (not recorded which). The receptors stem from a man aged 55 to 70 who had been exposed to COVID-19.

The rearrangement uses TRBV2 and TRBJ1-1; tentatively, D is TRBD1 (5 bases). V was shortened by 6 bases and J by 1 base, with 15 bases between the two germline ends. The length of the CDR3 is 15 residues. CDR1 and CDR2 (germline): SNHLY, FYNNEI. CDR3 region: CASSRETGGNTEAFF. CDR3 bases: TGTGCCAGCAGCAGAGAGACCGGGGGGAACACTGAAGCTTTCTTT.

This chain's CDR3 is CASSLGQISGNTIYF. The CDR3 nucleotides are TGTGCCAGCAGCTTAGGGCAGATCTCTGGAAACACCATATATTTT. The chain links TRBV7-9 to TRBJ1-3; unclear D gene. The CDR3 loop spans 15 amino acids. The V end lost 1 base, the J end lost 0 bases, and 7 bases lay between the germline ends. Germline values: CDR1 SEHNR, CDR2 FQNEAQ (reference sequence).

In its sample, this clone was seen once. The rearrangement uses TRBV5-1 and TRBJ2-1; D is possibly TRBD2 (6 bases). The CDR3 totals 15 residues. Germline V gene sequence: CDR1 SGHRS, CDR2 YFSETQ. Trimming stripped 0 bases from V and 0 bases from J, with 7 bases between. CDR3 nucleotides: TGCGCCAGCAGCTTGGACGGGGGCTCCTACAATGAGCAGTTCTTC. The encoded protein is CASSLDGGSYNEQFF. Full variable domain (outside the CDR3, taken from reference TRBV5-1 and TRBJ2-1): KAGVTQTPRYLIKTRGQQVTLSCSPISGHRSVSWYQQTPGQGLQFLFEYFSETQRNKGNFPGRFSGRQFSNSRSEMNVSTLELGDSALYLCASSLDGGSYNEQFFGPGTRLTVL.

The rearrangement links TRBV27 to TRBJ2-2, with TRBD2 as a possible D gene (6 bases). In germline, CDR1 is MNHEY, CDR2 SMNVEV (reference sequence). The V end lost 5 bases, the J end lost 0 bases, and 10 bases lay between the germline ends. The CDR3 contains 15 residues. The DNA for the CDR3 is TGTGCCAGCAGTATAATAGCGGCGAACACCGGGGAGCTGTTTTTT. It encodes CASSIIAANTGELFF.

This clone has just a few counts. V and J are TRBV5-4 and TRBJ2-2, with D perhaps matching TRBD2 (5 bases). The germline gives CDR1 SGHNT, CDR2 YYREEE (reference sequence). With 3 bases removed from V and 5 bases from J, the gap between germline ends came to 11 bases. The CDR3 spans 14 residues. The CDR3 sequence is CASSSTRVTGELFF. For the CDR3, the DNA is TGTGCCAGCAGCTCCACTAGAGTAACCGGGGAGCTGTTTTTT.

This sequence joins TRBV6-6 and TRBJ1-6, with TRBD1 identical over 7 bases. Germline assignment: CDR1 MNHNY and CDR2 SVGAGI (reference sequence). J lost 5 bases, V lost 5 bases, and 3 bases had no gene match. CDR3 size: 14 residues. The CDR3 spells CASSPTGDNSPLHF. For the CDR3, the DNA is TGTGCCAGCAGTCCAACAGGGGATAATTCACCCCTCCACTTT.

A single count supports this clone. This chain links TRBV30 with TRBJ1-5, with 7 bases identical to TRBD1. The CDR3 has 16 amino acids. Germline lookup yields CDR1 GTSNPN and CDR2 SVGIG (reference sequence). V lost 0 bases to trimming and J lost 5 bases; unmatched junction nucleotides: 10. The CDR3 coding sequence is TGTGCCTGGAGTGTAGAGGGGGCCGTTGTTCATCAGCCCCAGCATTTT. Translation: CAWSVEGAVVHQPQHF.

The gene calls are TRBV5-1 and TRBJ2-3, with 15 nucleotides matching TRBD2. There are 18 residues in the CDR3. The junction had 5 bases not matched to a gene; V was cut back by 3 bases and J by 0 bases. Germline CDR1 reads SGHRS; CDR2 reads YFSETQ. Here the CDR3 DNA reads TGCGCCAGCAGCTCTGGACTAGCGGGAGGGTACAGCACAGATACGCAGTATTTT. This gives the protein CASSSGLAGGYSTDTQYF.

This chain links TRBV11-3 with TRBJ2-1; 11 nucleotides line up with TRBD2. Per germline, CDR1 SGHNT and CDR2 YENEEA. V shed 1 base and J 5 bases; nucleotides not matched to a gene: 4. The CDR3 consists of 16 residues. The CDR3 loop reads CASSLAGTSGNNEQFF. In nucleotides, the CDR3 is TGTGCCAGCAGCTTAGCGGGGACTAGCGGAAACAATGAGCAGTTCTTC.

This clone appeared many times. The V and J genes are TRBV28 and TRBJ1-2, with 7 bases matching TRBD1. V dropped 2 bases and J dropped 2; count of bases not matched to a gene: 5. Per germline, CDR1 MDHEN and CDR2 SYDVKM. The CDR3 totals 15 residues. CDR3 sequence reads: CASSLTAGGNYGYTF. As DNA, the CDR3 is TGTGCCAGCAGTTTAACGGCAGGGGGAAACTATGGCTACACCTTC.

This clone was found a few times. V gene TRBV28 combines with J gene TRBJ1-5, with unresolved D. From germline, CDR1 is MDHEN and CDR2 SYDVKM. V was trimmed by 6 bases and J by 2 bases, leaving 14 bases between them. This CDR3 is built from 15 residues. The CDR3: CASRFLSVRNQPQHF. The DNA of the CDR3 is TGTGCCAGCAGATTCCTGTCCGTTCGCAATCAGCCCCAGCATTTT.

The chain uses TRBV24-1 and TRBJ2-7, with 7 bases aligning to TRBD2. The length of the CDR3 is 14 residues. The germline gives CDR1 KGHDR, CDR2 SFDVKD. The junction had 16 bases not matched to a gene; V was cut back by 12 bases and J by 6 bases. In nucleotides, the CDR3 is TGTGCCTCGGGGAACGGGACTACACGGGTCGAGCAGTACTTC. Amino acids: CASGNGTTRVEQYF.

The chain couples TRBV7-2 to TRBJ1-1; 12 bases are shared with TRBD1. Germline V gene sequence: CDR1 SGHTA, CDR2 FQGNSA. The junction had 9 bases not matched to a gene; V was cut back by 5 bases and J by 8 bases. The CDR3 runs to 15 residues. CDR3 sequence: CASSLLGQGAGEAFF. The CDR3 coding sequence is TGTGCCAGCAGCCTACTGGGACAGGGGGCCGGGGAAGCTTTCTTT.

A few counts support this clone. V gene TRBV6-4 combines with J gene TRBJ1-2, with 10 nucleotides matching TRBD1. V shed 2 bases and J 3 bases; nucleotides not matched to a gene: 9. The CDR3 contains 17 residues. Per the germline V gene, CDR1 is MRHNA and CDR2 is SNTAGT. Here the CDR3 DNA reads TGTGCCAGCAGTGACGTCCGGGACAGGGGTTTGGACTATGGCTACACCTTC. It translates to CASSDVRDRGLDYGYTF.

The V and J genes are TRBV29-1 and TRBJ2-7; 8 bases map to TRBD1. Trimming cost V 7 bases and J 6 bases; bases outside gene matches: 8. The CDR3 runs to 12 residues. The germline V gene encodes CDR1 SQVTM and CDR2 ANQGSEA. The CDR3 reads CSAQGARVEQYF. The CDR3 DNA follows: TGCAGCGCTCAGGGGGCGCGTGTCGAGCAGTACTTC.

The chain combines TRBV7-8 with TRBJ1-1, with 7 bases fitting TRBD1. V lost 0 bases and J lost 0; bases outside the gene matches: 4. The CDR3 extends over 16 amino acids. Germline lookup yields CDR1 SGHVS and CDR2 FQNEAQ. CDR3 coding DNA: TGTGCCAGCAGCTTAGCAGACAGGGTCATGAACACTGAAGCTTTCTTT. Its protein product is CASSLADRVMNTEAFF.

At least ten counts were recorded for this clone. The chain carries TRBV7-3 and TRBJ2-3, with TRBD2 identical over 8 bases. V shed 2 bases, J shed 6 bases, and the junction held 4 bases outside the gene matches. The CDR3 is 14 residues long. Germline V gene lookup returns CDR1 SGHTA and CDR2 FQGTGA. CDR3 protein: CASSLGLAFDTQYF. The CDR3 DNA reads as TGTGCCAGCAGCTTAGGACTAGCTTTCGATACGCAGTATTTT.

The CDR3 coding sequence is TGTGCCACCAGTGATTCGGCAGGGTTCGGTCAGCCCCAGCATTTT. Its translation is CATSDSAGFGQPQHF. The J gene is TRBJ1-5, the V gene TRBV24-1; D possibly corresponds to TRBD1 (5 bases). In germline, CDR1 is KGHDR, CDR2 SFDVKD. Trimming removed 2 bases from V and 6 bases from J, with 13 bases in between. This CDR3 comprises 15 residues.

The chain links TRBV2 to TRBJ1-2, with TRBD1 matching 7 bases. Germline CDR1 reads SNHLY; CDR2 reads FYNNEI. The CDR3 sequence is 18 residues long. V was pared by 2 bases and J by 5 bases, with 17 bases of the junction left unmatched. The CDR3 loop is CASSESRGQDRSRYGYTF. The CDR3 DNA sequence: TGTGCCAGCAGTGAATCCCGTGGACAGGACCGATCCAGATATGGCTACACCTTC.

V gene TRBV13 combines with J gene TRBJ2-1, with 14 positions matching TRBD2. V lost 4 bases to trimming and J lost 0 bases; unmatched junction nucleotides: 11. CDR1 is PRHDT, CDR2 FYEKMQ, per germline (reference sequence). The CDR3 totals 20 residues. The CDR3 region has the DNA TGTGCCAGCAGCTCGTACAGTCGGACTAGCGGGAGGAGCTCCTACAATGAGCAGTTCTTC. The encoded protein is CASSSYSRTSGRSSYNEQFF.

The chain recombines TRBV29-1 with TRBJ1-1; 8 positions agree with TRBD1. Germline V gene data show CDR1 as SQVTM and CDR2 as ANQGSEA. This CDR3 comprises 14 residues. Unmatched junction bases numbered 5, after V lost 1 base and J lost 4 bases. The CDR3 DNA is TGCAGCGTTGAAGGCAGGGGGCTCACCACTGAAGCTTTCTTT. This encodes CSVEGRGLTTEAFF.

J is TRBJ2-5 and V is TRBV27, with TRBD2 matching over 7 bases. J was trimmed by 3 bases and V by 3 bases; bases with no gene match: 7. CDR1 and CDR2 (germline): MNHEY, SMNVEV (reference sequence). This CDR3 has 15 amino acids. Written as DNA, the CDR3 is TGTGCCAGCAGTTTTCGCGGGGGTCGAAAAGAGACCCAGTACTTC. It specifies CASSFRGGRKETQYF.

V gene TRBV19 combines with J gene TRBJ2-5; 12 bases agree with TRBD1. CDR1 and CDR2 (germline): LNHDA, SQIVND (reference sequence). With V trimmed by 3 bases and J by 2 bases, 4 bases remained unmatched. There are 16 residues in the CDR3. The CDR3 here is CASSIRDRGPQETQYF. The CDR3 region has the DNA TGTGCCAGTAGTATCCGGGACAGGGGGCCTCAAGAGACCCAGTACTTC.

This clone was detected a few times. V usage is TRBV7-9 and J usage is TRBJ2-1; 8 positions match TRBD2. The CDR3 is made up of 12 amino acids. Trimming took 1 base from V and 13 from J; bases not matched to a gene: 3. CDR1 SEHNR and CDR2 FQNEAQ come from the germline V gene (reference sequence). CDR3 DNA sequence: TGTGCCAGCAGCTTAGGCGGGAGGTCTCAGTTCTTC. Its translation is CASSLGGRSQFF. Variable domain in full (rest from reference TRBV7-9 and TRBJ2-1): DTGVSQNPRHKITKRGQNVTFRCDPISEHNRLYWYRQTLGQGPEFLTYFQNEAQLEKSRLLSDRFSAERPKGSFSTLEIQRTEQGDSAMYLCASSLGGRSQFFGPGTRLTVL.

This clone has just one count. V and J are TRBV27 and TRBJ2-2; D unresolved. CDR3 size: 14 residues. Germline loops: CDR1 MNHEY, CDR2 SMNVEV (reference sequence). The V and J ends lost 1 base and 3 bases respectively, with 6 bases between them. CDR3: CASSLWAHTGELFF. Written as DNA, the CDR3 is TGTGCCAGCAGTTTATGGGCGCACACCGGGGAGCTGTTTTTT.

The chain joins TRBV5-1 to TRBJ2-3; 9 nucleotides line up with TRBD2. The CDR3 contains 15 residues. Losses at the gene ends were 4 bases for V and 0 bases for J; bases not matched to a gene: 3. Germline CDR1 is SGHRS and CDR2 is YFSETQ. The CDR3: CASSRLAESTDTQYF. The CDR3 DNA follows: TGCGCCAGCAGCAGACTAGCGGAAAGCACAGATACGCAGTATTTT.

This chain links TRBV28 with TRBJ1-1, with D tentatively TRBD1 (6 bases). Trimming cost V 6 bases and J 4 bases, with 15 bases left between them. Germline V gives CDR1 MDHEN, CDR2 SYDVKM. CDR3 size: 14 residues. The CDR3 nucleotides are TGTGCCAGCAGCTCCGTCAGGGGATCCACTGAAGCTTTCTTT. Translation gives CASSSVRGSTEAFF.

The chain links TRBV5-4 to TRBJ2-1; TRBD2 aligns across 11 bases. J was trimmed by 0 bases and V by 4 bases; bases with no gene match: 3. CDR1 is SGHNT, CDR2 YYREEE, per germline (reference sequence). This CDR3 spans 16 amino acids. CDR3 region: CASSRTSGLSYNEQFF. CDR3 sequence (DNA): TGTGCCAGCAGCAGGACTAGCGGGCTCTCCTACAATGAGCAGTTCTTC.

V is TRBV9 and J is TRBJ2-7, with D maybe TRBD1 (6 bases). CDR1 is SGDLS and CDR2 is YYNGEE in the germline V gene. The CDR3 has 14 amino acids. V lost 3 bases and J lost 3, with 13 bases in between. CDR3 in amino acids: CASSERTEGYEQYF. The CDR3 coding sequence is TGTGCCAGCAGCGAGAGGACAGAGGGCTACGAGCAGTACTTC.